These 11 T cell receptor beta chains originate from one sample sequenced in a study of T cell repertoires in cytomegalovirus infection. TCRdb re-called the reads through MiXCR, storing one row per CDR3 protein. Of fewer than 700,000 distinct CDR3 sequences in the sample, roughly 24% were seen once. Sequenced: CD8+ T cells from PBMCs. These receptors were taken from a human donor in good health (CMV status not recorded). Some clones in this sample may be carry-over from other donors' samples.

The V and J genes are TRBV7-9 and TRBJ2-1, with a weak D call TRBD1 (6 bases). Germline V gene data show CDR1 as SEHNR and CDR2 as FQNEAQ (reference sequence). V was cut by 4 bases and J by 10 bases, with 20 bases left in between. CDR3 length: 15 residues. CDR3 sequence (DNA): TGTGCCAGCAGCTCACCGGGACACACTCCGGACGAGCAGTTCTTC. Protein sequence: CASSSPGHTPDEQFF.

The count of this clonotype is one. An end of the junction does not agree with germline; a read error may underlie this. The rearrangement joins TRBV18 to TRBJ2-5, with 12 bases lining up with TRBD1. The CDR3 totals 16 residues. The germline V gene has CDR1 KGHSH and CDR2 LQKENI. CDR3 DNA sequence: TGTGCCAACTCACCACGGGACAGGGGGCGCCGGGAGACCCAGTACTTC. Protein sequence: CANSPRDRGRRETQYF.

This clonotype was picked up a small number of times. CDR3 sequence: CAIMSVVDGYTF. The CDR3 bases are TGTGCCATCATGAGCGTTGTGGATGGCTACACCTTC. The chain carries TRBV10-3 and TRBJ1-2; the D is unclear. Between the trimmed V and J ends, which lost 7 bases and 6 bases, there was a span of 12 bases. Germline loops: CDR1 ENHRY, CDR2 SYGVKD. The CDR3 covers 12 residues.

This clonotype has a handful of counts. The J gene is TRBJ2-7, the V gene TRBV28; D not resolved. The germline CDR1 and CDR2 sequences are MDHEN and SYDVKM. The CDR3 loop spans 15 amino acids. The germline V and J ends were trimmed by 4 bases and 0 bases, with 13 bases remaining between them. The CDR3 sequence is CASSSRRTSSYEQYV. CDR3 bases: TGTGCCAGCAGTTCCCGGCGTACGAGCTCCTACGAGCAGTACGTC.

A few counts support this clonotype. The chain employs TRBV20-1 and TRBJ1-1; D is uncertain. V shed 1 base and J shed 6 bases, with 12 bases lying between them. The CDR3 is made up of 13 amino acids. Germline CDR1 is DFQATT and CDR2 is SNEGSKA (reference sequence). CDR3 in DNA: TGCAGTGCTAGAGGGTGGCATAACGCTGAAGCTTTCTTT. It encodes CSARGWHNAEAFF.

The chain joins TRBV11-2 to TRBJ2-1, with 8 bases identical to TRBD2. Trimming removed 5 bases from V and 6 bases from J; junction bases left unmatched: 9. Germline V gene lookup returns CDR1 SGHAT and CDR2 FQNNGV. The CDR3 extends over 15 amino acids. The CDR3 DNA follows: TGTGCCAGCAGCCTTCGGGGGGGCGTACGCAATGAGCAGTTCTTC. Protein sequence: CASSLRGGVRNEQFF.

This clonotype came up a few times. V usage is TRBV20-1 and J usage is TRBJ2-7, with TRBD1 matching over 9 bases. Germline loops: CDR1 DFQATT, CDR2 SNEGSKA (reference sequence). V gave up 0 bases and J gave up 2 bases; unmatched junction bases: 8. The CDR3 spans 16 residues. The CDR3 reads CSARDINRGLTYEQYF. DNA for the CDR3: TGCAGTGCTAGAGATATAAACAGGGGGCTTACCTACGAGCAGTACTTC.

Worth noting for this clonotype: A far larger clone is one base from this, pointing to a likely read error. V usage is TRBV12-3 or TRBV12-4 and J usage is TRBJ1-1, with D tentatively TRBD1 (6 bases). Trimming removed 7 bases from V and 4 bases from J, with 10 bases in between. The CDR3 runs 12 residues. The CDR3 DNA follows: TGTGCCAGCACCCCCAGGGGCACTGAAGCTTTCTTT. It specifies CASTPRGTEAFF.

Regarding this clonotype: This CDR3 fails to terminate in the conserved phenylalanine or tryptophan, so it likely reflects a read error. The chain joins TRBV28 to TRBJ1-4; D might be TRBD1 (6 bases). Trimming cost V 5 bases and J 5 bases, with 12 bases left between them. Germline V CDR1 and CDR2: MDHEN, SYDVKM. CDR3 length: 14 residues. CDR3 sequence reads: CASSLRGLNEKLFL. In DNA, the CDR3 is TGTGCCAGCAGTCTCAGGGGATTAAATGAAAAACTGTTTTTG.

CDR3 sequence (DNA): TGTGCCAGCAGCTGGGGACCGGGAGACGAGCAGTACTTC. This codes for CASSWGPGDEQYF. The rearrangement links TRBV7-9 to TRBJ2-7; D might be TRBD2 (6 bases). Germline loops: CDR1 SEHNR, CDR2 FQNEAQ (reference sequence). Deletions cut 4 bases from V and 5 bases from J, with 12 bases between. The CDR3 runs to 13 residues.

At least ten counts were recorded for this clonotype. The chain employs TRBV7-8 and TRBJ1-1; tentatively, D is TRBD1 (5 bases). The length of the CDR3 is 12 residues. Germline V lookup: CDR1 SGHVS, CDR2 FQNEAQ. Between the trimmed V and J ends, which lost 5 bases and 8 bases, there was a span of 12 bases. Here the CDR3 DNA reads TGTGCCAGCAGCCCAGGGAGGGTAGAAGCTTTCTTT. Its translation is CASSPGRVEAFF.